A selection of T cell receptor beta chains follows, all from one sample in a study of patients and donors after allogeneic stem cell transplantation. TCRdb re-analysed the RT-PCR reads in MiXCR, keeping a single row per CDR3 protein. Seen here are about a million distinct CDR3 sequences, 15% to 20% observed once, and the top ten hold around 6%. Input material: blood, either unsorted or a sorted T cell fraction (not recorded which). All receptors come from a human donor who was either an allogeneic HSCT recipient or a stem cell or donor lymphocyte infusion donor (not recorded which). It is not recorded whose cells these are; they may come from a transplant donor. The CDR3 runs from the conserved cysteine through the conserved F or W. Each record gives: D gene, clone size, V gene, CDR3 length, J gene, CDR3 DNA, CDR3 protein. A D gene is named only where the DNA matches it firmly. Clone sizes are given selectively: once, few, many, or a class where the clone is expanded.

>TRBD1|many|TRBV2|14|TRBJ1-4
TGTGCCAGCAGTGAGGACAGGGGGCGAGAAAAACTGTTTTTT
CASSEDRGREKLFF
>TRBD1|many|TRBV7-2|13|TRBJ2-1
TGTGCCAGCAGCTGGGACAGGGTAAATGAGCAGTTCTTC
CASSWDRVNEQFF
>TRBD2|NA|TRBV6-1|17|TRBJ2-2
TGTGCCAGCAGTAGGAGCGGGACTAGCGCCCGCACCGGGGAGCTGTTTTTT
CASSRSGTSARTGELFF
>NA|few|TRBV5-1|14|TRBJ2-1
TGCGCCAGCAGCTTGGTCGGGTCGCCCAATGAGCAGTTCTTC
CASSLVGSPNEQFF
>TRBD2|few|TRBV5-1|19|TRBJ2-5
TGCGCCAGCAGCGCCGGGACTAGCGGGCAAATTTCTTACCAAGAGACCCAGTACTTC
CASSAGTSGQISYQETQYF
>TRBD1|few|TRBV7-2|16|TRBJ1-2
TGTGCCAGCAGCTTAATCGCCGGGACAGGGGGGGAAGGCTACACCTTC
CASSLIAGTGGEGYTF
>TRBD2|NA|TRBV9|16|TRBJ2-2
TGTGCCAGCAGCGTAGCTCCGGGAGGGCCGATCGGGGAGCTGTTTTTT
CASSVAPGGPIGELFF
>TRBD2|few|TRBV10-3|19|TRBJ2-1
TGTGCCATCAGGGCACCGGGACTAGCGGGGAAGAGCTCCTACAATGAGCAGTTCTTC
CAIRAPGLAGKSSYNEQFF
>TRBD2|few|TRBV24-1|13|TRBJ2-1
TGTGCCACCAGTGATGGGAGGGAGTATGAGCAGTTCTTC
CATSDGREYEQFF
>NA|few|TRBV2|14|TRBJ2-7
TGTGCCAGCAAGGTTGTTCACCAGTCCTACGAGCAGTACTTC
CASKVVHQSYEQYF
>TRBD1|many|TRBV3-1|13|TRBJ2-7
TGTGCCAGCAGGGGACAGGGCACCTACGAGCAGTACTTC
CASRGQGTYEQYF
>NA|few|TRBV16|13|TRBJ2-7
TGTGCCAGCAGCCAAGCCCATTCCTACGAGCAGTACTTC
CASSQAHSYEQYF
>NA|NA|TRBV29-1|18|TRBJ1-1
TGCAGCGTTACTGACCCACGAGGCAGCAGGGGACGGAACACTGAAGCTTTCTTT
CSVTDPRGSRGRNTEAFF
>TRBD2|NA|TRBV4-1|16|TRBJ2-1
TGCGCCAGCAGCCCAGAAGCGGGACTAGCGGGAGTCGGGCAGTTCTTC
CASSPEAGLAGVGQFF
>NA|NA|TRBV7-9|14|TRBJ1-2
TGTGCCAGCACCCCGGGCCTTTTACACTATGGCTACACCTTC
CASTPGLLHYGYTF
>TRBD1|many|TRBV12-3/TRBV12-4|15|TRBJ1-2
TGTGCCAGCAGTTTATCCGCCCGGGACAGCTATGGCTACACCTTC
CASSLSARDSYGYTF
>NA|NA|TRBV20-1|13|TRBJ2-1
TGCAGTGCTATTACCGGGACCTACAATGAGCAGTTCTTC
CSAITGTYNEQFF
>NA|few|TRBV7-2|13|TRBJ1-5
TGTGCCAGCAGCTCACGACCGGATCAGCCCCAGCATTTT
CASSSRPDQPQHF
>TRBD1|NA|TRBV4-3|16|TRBJ2-5
TGCGCCAGCAGCCAGACGAGACAACAGGGGCATGAGACCCAGTACTTC
CASSQTRQQGHETQYF
>TRBD1|NA|TRBV9|15|TRBJ1-1
TGTGCCAGCAGCGTAGCGACAGGGATGAACACTGAAGCTTTCTTT
CASSVATGMNTEAFF
>NA|few|TRBV19|15|TRBJ1-5
TGTGCCAGTAGTATAGACGGAGATAGCAATCAGCCCCAGCATTTT
CASSIDGDSNQPQHF
>NA|many|TRBV12-3/TRBV12-4|13|TRBJ1-2
TGTGCCAGCAGCGCCCGACAGAGCTATGGCTACACCTTC
CASSARQSYGYTF
>NA|NA|TRBV15|15|TRBJ1-5
TGTGCCACCAGCAGAGATTGGCAGGGGAAGGAGCCCCAGCATTTT
CATSRDWQGKEPQHF
>TRBD1|many|TRBV10-3|15|TRBJ2-5
TGTGCCATCAGTTCGGGACAGGGGGCCGAGGAGACCCAGTACTTC
CAISSGQGAEETQYF
>NA|NA|TRBV6-1|14|TRBJ2-2
TGTGCCAGCAGGGGGGGGCCGGGAACCGGGGAGCTGTTTTTT
CASRGGPGTGELFF
>NA|NA|TRBV10-3|14|TRBJ1-1
TGTGCCATCAGTGTAACCTTCGGGGACACTGAAGCTTTCTTT
CAISVTFGDTEAFF
>NA|few|TRBV5-5|17|TRBJ1-3
TGTGCCAGCAGCTTGGCCTCGGTAGATCCGCTCGGAAACACCATATATTTT
CASSLASVDPLGNTIYF
>NA|few|TRBV4-3|15|TRBJ2-3
TGCGCCAGCAGCCAAGATGCAAGAGGCGAGGGAACGCAGTATTTT
CASSQDARGEGTQYF
>NA|NA|TRBV18|15|TRBJ2-1
TGTGCCAGCTCAGAGAGGGGCCCCAGGGACAATGAGCAGTTCTTC
CASSERGPRDNEQFF
>NA|NA|TRBV5-6|13|TRBJ2-5
TGTGCCAGCAGCTTGGACAGGGTGGAGACCCAGTACTTC
CASSLDRVETQYF
>NA|many|TRBV27|13|TRBJ2-2
TGTGCCAGCAGTTTGATGGGGACCGGGGAGCTGTTTTTT
CASSLMGTGELFF
>NA|few|TRBV20-1|14|TRBJ1-6
TGCAGTGCTAACCGAGGAGCCGATAATTCACCCCTCCACTTT
CSANRGADNSPLHF
>TRBD1|many|TRBV20-1|12|TRBJ1-2
TGCAGTGCGAAGCGGACAGGTTATGGCTACACCTTC
CSAKRTGYGYTF
>TRBD1|few|TRBV28|16|TRBJ2-5
TGTGCCAGCAGTTTAGGAGTCAAGGGGGCCCAAGAGACCCAGTACTTC
CASSLGVKGAQETQYF
>NA|NA|TRBV20-1|14|TRBJ2-1
TGCAGTGCTAGTTTGGGGACGGGATACAATGAGCAGTTCTTC
CSASLGTGYNEQFF
>NA|NA|TRBV5-6|13|TRBJ2-1
TGTGCCAGCAGCTTGGGCCGGACCAATGAGCAGTTCTTC
CASSLGRTNEQFF
>NA|few|TRBV4-2|16|TRBJ1-3
TGTGCCAGCAGCCCAGGTGAGGGGATCTCTGGAAACACCATATATTTT
CASSPGEGISGNTIYF
>TRBD1|NA|TRBV6-5|15|TRBJ2-1
TGTGCCAGCAGTTACGCCGGGACAGGGGTAGCTGAGCAGTTCTTC
CASSYAGTGVAEQFF
>NA|NA|TRBV4-1|13|TRBJ1-6
TGCGCCAGCAGCCAAGTAGTTTCCCCGGCCCTCCACTTT
CASSQVVSPALHF
>TRBD2|NA|TRBV11-2|16|TRBJ2-7
TGTGCCAGCAGCTTAGTTTCCACTAGCGTACACTACGAGCAGTACTTC
CASSLVSTSVHYEQYF
>NA|few|TRBV20-1|13|TRBJ1-4
TGCAGTGCTATGCAGCCTCAGGGGAAAAAACTGTTTTTT
CSAMQPQGKKLFF
>TRBD2|NA|TRBV20-1|14|TRBJ2-5
TGCAGTGCTAGGACTAGCGGGCCCCAAGAGACCCAGTACTTC
CSARTSGPQETQYF
>TRBD2|few|TRBV9|15|TRBJ2-7
TGTGCCAGCAGCGTAGTCGGGACTAGCAGCGACGAGCAGTACTTC
CASSVVGTSSDEQYF
>NA|many|TRBV18|16|TRBJ2-1
TGTGCCAGCTCACCACTCGCCCCAAGCTCCTACAATGAGCAGTTCTTC
CASSPLAPSSYNEQFF